The 20 T cell receptor beta chains presented below share a single source sample, sequenced in a study of beta chain features in type 1 diabetes (dated by TCRdb to between 2017 and 2018). The library was produced with the immunoSEQ multiplex PCR assay. The entire amount of isolated RNA was reverse transcribed using the High Capacity cDNA Reverse Transcription Kit, so the sequenced TCRB transcripts were expressed ones. In TCRdb, the immuneACCESS table is reduced to in-frame sequences with V and J assigned. These tables do not hold every clone; where another copy was compared, an unresolved V gene accounts for under half, and the others remain unexplained. For this sample the table gives about 900,000 clones, of which 15% to 20% were detected only once. Of the sample, 0.02% to 0.025% is held by the ten largest clones. Sequencing used naive CD4+ T cells from blood. The cell subset or site label here, explained by the study, means: true naive CD4+ T cells. Receptors were obtained from a woman younger than 35 in good health.

This sequence joins TRBV28 and TRBJ2-7, with 12 bases fitting TRBD1. This CDR3 comprises 15 residues. Per the germline V gene, CDR1 is MDHEN and CDR2 is SYDVKM. V shed 1 base and J 6 bases; nucleotides not matched to a gene: 4. CDR3 bases: TGTGCCAGCAGTTTATTTGGGACAGGGGGCTCCGAGCAGTACTTC. It encodes CASSLFGTGGSEQYF. Drawing the rest from reference TRBV28 and TRBJ2-7, the complete variable domain is DVKVTQSSRYLVKRTGEKVFLECVQDMDHENMFWYRQDPGLGLRLIYFSYDVKMKEKGDIPEGYSVSREKKERFSLILESASTNQTSMYLCASSLFGTGGSEQYFGPGTRLTVT.

The sample holds a few counts of this clone. The V and J genes are TRBV5-6 and TRBJ2-1; 8 bases are a match to TRBD2. The CDR3 runs 16 residues. J lost 2 bases, V lost 0 bases, and 4 bases had no gene match. Germline CDR1 and CDR2: SGHDT and YYEEEE. The DNA of the CDR3 is TGTGCCAGCAGCTTGGGACTAGCGTCTACCTACAATGAGCAGTTCTTC. This codes for CASSLGLASTYNEQFF.

This chain joins TRBV2 and TRBJ2-2; 14 positions agree with TRBD2. CDR1 and CDR2 from the germline V gene are SNHLY and FYNNEI. The CDR3 consists of 15 residues. With V trimmed by 8 bases and J by 5 bases, 4 bases remained unmatched. Written as DNA, the CDR3 is TGTGCCAGCGGGACTAGCGGGAGAAGAACCGGGGAGCTGTTTTTT. This codes for CASGTSGRRTGELFF.

The V call is TRBV11-1, the J call TRBJ1-2, with TRBD1 matching over 8 bases. CDR3 length: 14 residues. Germline values: CDR1 SGHAT, CDR2 FQDESV (reference sequence). V shed 2 bases, J shed 6 bases, and the junction held 5 bases outside the gene matches. CDR3: CASSLSWTGNGYTF. Written as DNA, the CDR3 is TGTGCCAGCAGCTTATCGTGGACAGGGAATGGCTACACCTTC.

The gene calls are TRBV5-1 and TRBJ2-2; maybe TRBD1 (5 bases). The V end was cut by 5 bases, the J end by 5 bases, with 19 bases between. The CDR3 contains 16 residues. Germline CDR1 reads SGHRS; CDR2 reads YFSETQ. The CDR3 is CASRIGDQLKTGELFF. CDR3 sequence (DNA): TGCGCCAGCAGGATAGGGGATCAGCTTAAAACCGGGGAGCTGTTTTTT.

The chain couples TRBV27 to TRBJ1-1; D is unclear. Germline V gene sequence: CDR1 MNHEY, CDR2 SMNVEV (reference sequence). This CDR3 contains 13 residues. The V gene lost 3 bases and the J gene lost 1 base, with 6 bases spanning the gap. The CDR3 DNA sequence: TGTGCCAGCAGTTTGTGGCCGAACACTGAAGCTTTCTTT. This codes for CASSLWPNTEAFF.

The chain combines TRBV15 with TRBJ2-7, with D tentatively TRBD1 (5 bases). In germline, CDR1 is LNHNV, CDR2 YYDKDF (reference sequence). CDR3 length equals 15 residues. With 1 base removed from V and 7 bases from J, the gap between germline ends came to 17 bases. The DNA for the CDR3 is TGTGCCACCAGCAGAGGAGGACACAATAACGGGGAGCAGTACTTC. Amino acid sequence: CATSRGGHNNGEQYF.

The rearrangement links TRBV11-2 to TRBJ2-7; 7 bases agree with TRBD1. CDR1 is SGHAT, CDR2 FQNNGV, per germline. This CDR3 comprises 14 residues. With 3 bases clipped from V and 3 bases from J, the junction kept 5 bases outside the gene matches. In DNA form, the CDR3 reads TGTGCCAGCAGCTTTTCGGGACAGAGCTACGAGCAGTACTTC. Protein: CASSFSGQSYEQYF.

The chain recombines TRBV7-9 with TRBJ2-7, with a weak D call TRBD2 (6 bases). The CDR3 length is 12 residues. Germline CDR1 is SEHNR and CDR2 is FQNEAQ (reference sequence). V shed 3 bases and J shed 6 bases, with 9 bases lying between them. CDR3 amino acids: CASSLGGLEQYF. The CDR3, as DNA: TGTGCCAGCAGCTTGGGGGGACTCGAGCAGTACTTC.

This clone has more than one count but fewer than ten. The chain carries TRBV20-1 and TRBJ1-2; no reliable D call. The CDR3 is 11 amino acids. Germline CDR1 DFQATT, CDR2 SNEGSKA (reference sequence). V was pared by 3 bases and J by 6 bases, with 8 bases between. CDR3 DNA sequence: TGCAGTGCTAGGGGCCAGGATGGCTACACCTTC. Its translation is CSARGQDGYTF.

At least ten counts were recorded for this clone. The chain joins TRBV7-9 to TRBJ2-7; D is possibly TRBD1 or TRBD2 (5 bases each). With 5 bases removed from V and 5 bases from J, the gap between germline ends came to 13 bases. Germline V gene data show CDR1 as SEHNR and CDR2 as FQNEAQ (reference sequence). The CDR3 loop spans 13 amino acids. The CDR3 nucleotides are TGTGCCAGCAGCGTTGCTCAGGGACACGAGCAGTACTTC. Translation: CASSVAQGHEQYF.

The genes are TRBV7-2 and TRBJ2-1; 11 bases are a match to TRBD2. The J segment lost 10 bases and the V segment lost 4 bases, leaving 9 bases of the junction unmatched. Germline assignment: CDR1 SGHTA and CDR2 FQGNSA. This CDR3 contains 15 residues. The CDR3 nucleotides are TGTGCCAGCAGCTCCGATAGCGGGAGGGCCGAGGAGCAGTTCTTC. Encoded protein: CASSSDSGRAEEQFF. The full variable domain, its missing parts supplied by reference TRBV7-2 and TRBJ2-1, is GAGVSQSPSNKVTEKGKDVELRCDPISGHTALYWYRQSLGQGLEFLIYFQGNSAPDKSGLPSDRFSAERTGGSVSTLTIQRTQQEDSAVYLCASSSDSGRAEEQFFGPGTRLTVL.

The chain couples TRBV2 to TRBJ2-1, with D perhaps TRBD1 or TRBD2 (5 bases each). This CDR3 comprises 15 residues. Germline V gene lookup returns CDR1 SNHLY and CDR2 FYNNEI. Between the trimmed V and J ends, which lost 10 bases and 5 bases, there was a span of 21 bases. The CDR3 loop is CATLPDGTRNNEQFF. In DNA form, the CDR3 reads TGTGCCACACTCCCAGATGGGACCCGAAACAATGAGCAGTTCTTC.

This clone occurred a few times. V and J are TRBV7-2 and TRBJ2-5, with 13 bases that match TRBD2. Germline CDR1 is SGHTA and CDR2 is FQGNSA. This CDR3 has 17 residues. V lost 3 bases to trimming and J lost 4 bases; unmatched junction nucleotides: 8. Here the CDR3 reads CASSFDPRTSGRETQYF. CDR3 nucleotides: TGTGCCAGCAGCTTCGACCCTAGGACTAGCGGGAGAGAGACCCAGTACTTC. Complete variable domain (other parts from reference TRBV7-2 and TRBJ2-5): GAGVSQSPSNKVTEKGKDVELRCDPISGHTALYWYRQSLGQGLEFLIYFQGNSAPDKSGLPSDRFSAERTGGSVSTLTIQRTQQEDSAVYLCASSFDPRTSGRETQYFGPGTRLLVL.

This clone was counted a few times. The gene calls are TRBV5-6 and TRBJ2-5, with TRBD1 matching over 10 bases. From germline, CDR1 is SGHDT and CDR2 YYEEEE. CDR3 length equals 16 residues. J lost 5 bases, V lost 1 base, and 8 bases had no gene match. CDR3 sequence reads: CASSLYMGQGSETQYF. In DNA form, the CDR3 reads TGTGCCAGCAGCTTGTACATGGGACAGGGGAGCGAGACCCAGTACTTC.

This clone was found a few times. The genes are TRBV7-2 and TRBJ2-3; 10 bases are a match to TRBD2. The CDR3 contains 15 residues. The V segment lost 4 bases and the J segment 7 bases; nucleotides outside the gene matches: 8. Germline V gives CDR1 SGHTA, CDR2 FQGNSA. The CDR3 here is CASSSTSGSFYTQYF. CDR3 nucleotide sequence: TGTGCCAGCAGCTCGACTAGCGGGTCTTTTTATACGCAGTATTTT.

The rearrangement links TRBV28 to TRBJ2-2, with TRBD1 as a possible D gene (5 bases). V lost 7 bases to trimming and J lost 2 bases, with 14 bases between them. The CDR3 is made up of 15 amino acids. The germline V gene has CDR1 MDHEN and CDR2 SYDVKM. The CDR3 DNA follows: TGTGCCAGCACCGCAGGGCAGCCCAACACCGGGGAGCTGTTTTTT. Residues: CASTAGQPNTGELFF.

Worth noting for this clone: Other DNA sequences in this specimen translate into the identical CDR3. The chain employs TRBV27 and TRBJ1-5, with D tentatively TRBD1 (5 bases). Trimming shortened V by 5 bases and J by 4 bases, and 6 bases separated the two germline ends. CDR1 MNHEY and CDR2 SMNVEV come from the germline V gene (reference sequence). The CDR3 covers 12 residues. The CDR3 nucleotides are TGTGCCAGCAGTACAGGTAATCAGCCCCAGCATTTT. This codes for CASSTGNQPQHF.

This clone turned up a few times. The chain joins TRBV7-2 to TRBJ2-3, with 7 bases matching TRBD1. The CDR3 consists of 16 residues. Germline CDR1 SGHTA, CDR2 FQGNSA. J gave up 2 bases and V 4 bases, and 9 bases lay outside the gene matches. The CDR3 region has the DNA TGTGCCAGCAGCTCTAGACGGACAGGTCCCACAGATACGCAGTATTTT. Translation gives CASSSRRTGPTDTQYF.

In its sample, this clone was seen a few times. The CDR3 DNA sequence: TGCAGCGCCCACCTGTACCAAGAGACCCAGTACTTC. This encodes CSAHLYQETQYF. V usage is TRBV29-1 and J usage is TRBJ2-5; D gene unclear. This CDR3 has 12 amino acids. In germline, CDR1 is SQVTM, CDR2 ANQGSEA. V was trimmed by 7 bases and J by 0 bases, leaving 9 bases between them.